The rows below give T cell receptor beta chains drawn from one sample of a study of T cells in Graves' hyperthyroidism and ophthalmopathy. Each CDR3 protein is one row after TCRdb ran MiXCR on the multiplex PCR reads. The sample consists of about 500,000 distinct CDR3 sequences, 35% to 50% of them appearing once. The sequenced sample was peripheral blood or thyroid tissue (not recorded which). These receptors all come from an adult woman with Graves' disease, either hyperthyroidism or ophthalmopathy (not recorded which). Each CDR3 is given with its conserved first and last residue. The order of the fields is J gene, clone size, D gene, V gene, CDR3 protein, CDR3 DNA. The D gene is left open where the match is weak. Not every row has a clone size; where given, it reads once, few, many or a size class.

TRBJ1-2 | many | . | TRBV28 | CASSLSGAGYTF | TGTGCCAGCAGTTTATCCGGGGCTGGCTACACCTTC
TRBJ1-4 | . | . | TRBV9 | CASSAMLQATNEKLFF | TGTGCCAGCAGCGCTATGCTTCAAGCAACTAATGAAAAACTGTTTTTT
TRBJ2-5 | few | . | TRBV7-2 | CASSLAAGNQPQYF | TGTGCCAGCAGCTTAGCCGCGGGCAATCAGCCCCAGTACTTC
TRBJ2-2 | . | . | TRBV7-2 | CASSLSASGELFF | TGTGCCAGCAGCTTATCCGCTAGCGGGGAGCTGTTTTTT
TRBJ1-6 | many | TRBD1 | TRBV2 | CASSSDRVSPLHF | TGTGCCAGCAGTTCAGACAGGGTTTCACCCCTCCACTTT
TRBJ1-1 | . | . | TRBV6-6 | CASSFSRDTEAFF | TGCGCCAGCAGCTTTAGTAGGGACACTGAAGCTTTCTTT
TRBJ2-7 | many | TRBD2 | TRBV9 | CASSPWEREAYEQYF | TGTGCCAGCAGCCCTTGGGAGCGGGAGGCCTACGAGCAGTACTTC
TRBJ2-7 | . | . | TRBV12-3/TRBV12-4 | CASSHRLVSYEQYF | TGTGCCAGCAGTCATAGACTAGTATCCTACGAGCAGTACTTC
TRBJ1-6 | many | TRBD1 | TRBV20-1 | CSAGTGGAVNSPLHF | TGCAGTGCTGGGACAGGGGGCGCCGTCAATTCACCCCTCCACTTT
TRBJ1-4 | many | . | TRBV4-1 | CASSQHWATNEKLFF | TGCGCCAGCAGCCAACACTGGGCAACTAATGAAAAACTGTTTTTT
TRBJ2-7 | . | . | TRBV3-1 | CASSQGFSLLEQYF | TGTGCCAGCAGCCAAGGGTTTAGCCTCCTGGAGCAGTACTTC
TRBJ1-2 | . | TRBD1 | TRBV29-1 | CSVVTGGGYGYTF | TGCAGCGTTGTGACAGGGGGCGGCTATGGCTACACCTTC
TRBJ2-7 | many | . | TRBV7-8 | CASRQREQGEQYF | TGTGCCAGCAGACAAAGGGAGCAGGGCGAGCAGTACTTC
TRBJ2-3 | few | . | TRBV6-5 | CASRLSPPADTQYF | TGTGCCAGCCGATTAAGTCCCCCAGCAGATACGCAGTATTTT
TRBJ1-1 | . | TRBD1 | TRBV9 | CASSIQGQGATTEAFF | TGTGCCAGCAGCATTCAAGGACAGGGGGCGACCACTGAAGCTTTCTTT
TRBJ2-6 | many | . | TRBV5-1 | CASSVSASGANVLTF | TGCGCCAGCAGCGTGTCAGCCTCTGGGGCCAACGTCCTGACTTTC
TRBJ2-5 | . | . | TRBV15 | CATSVPGEGETQYF | TGTGCCACCAGCGTCCCGGGAGAGGGAGAGACCCAGTACTTC
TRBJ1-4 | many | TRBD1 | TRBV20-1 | CSARQDRGYEKLFF | TGCAGTGCTAGACAGGACAGGGGTTATGAAAAACTGTTTTTT
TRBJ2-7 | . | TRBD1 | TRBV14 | CASSQEVGTGYYEQYF | TGTGCCAGCAGCCAAGAGGTCGGGACAGGGTATTACGAGCAGTACTTC
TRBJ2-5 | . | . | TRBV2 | CASSEDGTGTTGETQYF | TGTGCCAGCAGTGAAGACGGAACAGGGACCACCGGGGAGACCCAGTACTTC
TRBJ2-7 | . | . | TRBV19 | CASSSAPRGYEQYF | TGTGCCAGTAGTTCTGCCCCCAGGGGCTACGAGCAGTACTTC
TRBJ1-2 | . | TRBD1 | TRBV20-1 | CSAHRGQGYTF | TGCAGTGCTCACAGGGGACAGGGCTACACCTTC
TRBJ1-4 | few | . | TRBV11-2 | CASSLGLAGWGEKLFF | TGTGCCAGCAGCTTAGGGTTGGCAGGGTGGGGTGAAAAACTGTTTTTT
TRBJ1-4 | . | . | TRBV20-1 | CSARDEGRVGEKLFF | TGCAGTGCTAGAGATGAGGGCAGGGTCGGGGAAAAACTGTTTTTT
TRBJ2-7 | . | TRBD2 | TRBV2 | CASTLAGGPQSAYEQYF | TGTGCCAGCACGCTAGCGGGAGGGCCTCAATCCGCCTACGAGCAGTACTTC
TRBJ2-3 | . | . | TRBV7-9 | CASSRDLDTQYF | TGTGCCAGCAGCCGCGATTTGGATACGCAGTATTTT
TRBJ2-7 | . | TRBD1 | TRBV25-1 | CASSRQGGFYEQYF | TGTGCCAGCAGTCGACAGGGTGGGTTCTACGAGCAGTACTTC
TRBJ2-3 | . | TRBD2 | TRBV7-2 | CASSNPGYLAGERYF | TGTGCCAGCAGCAACCCAGGGTATCTGGCGGGAGAGCGGTATTTT
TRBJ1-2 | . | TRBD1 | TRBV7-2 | CASSLAGQPNYGYTF | TGTGCCAGCAGCTTAGCGGGACAGCCTAACTATGGCTACACCTTC
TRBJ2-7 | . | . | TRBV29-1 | CSVKGGNGYYEQYF | TGCAGCGTGAAGGGAGGTAACGGATACTACGAGCAGTACTTC
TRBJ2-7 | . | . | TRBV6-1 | CASRDASGKPDEQYF | TGTGCCAGCAGGGACGCATCAGGTAAACCAGACGAGCAGTACTTC
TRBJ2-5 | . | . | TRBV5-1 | CASSLSRGAADKTQNF | TGCGCCAGCAGCTTGAGTCGGGGGGCGGCCGACAAGACCCAGAACTTC
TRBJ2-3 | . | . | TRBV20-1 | CSARRQDSTDTQYF | TGCAGTGCTAGGCGTCAGGATAGCACAGATACGCAGTATTTT
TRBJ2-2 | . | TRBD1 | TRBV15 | CAIRNGQGDTGELFF | TGTGCCATTAGGAACGGACAGGGGGACACCGGGGAGCTGTTTTTT
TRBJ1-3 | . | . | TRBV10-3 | CASSEWLGAGPGNTIYF | TGTGCCAGCAGTGAATGGCTCGGGGCCGGTCCTGGAAACACCATATATTTT
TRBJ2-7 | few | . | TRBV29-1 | CSVCGGGAQEQYF | TGCAGCGTCTGTGGTGGGGGGGCGCAAGAGCAGTACTTC
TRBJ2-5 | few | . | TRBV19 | CASGEQGRETQYF | TGTGCCAGTGGGGAACAGGGACGAGAGACCCAGTACTTC
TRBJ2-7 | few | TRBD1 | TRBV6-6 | CASSPHDRGSWEQYF | TGTGCCAGCAGCCCCCATGACAGGGGGTCCTGGGAGCAGTACTTC
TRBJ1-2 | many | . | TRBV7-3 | CASTASTGAYGYTF | TGTGCCAGCACCGCATCGACCGGGGCCTATGGCTACACCTTC
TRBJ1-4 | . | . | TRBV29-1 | CSSTGTGNEKLFF | TGCAGCAGTACCGGGACCGGGAATGAAAAACTGTTTTTT
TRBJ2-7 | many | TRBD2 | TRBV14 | CASSLGIAGGRYEQYF | TGTGCCAGCAGCCTGGGAATAGCGGGAGGGCGATACGAGCAGTACTTC
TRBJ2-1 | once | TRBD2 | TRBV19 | CASTPGLAGNEQFF | TGTGCCAGTACCCCGGGACTAGCGGGTAATGAGCAGTTCTTC
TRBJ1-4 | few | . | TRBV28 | CASSPQGNEKLFF | TGTGCCAGCAGTCCGCAGGGAAATGAAAAACTGTTTTTT
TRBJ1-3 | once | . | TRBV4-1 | CASSQGLVLNPSGNTIYF | TGCGCCAGCAGCCAAGGTCTGGTCCTTAACCCTTCTGGAAACACCATATATTTT
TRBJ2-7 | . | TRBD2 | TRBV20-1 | CSARVPGLAVYEQYF | TGCAGTGCTAGAGTACCGGGACTAGCGGTCTACGAGCAGTACTTC
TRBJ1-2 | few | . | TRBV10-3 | CAISEGRYDYTF | TGTGCCATCAGTGAAGGGCGCTATGACTACACCTTC
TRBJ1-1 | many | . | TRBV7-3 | CASSPGMNTEAFF | TGTGCCAGCAGCCCGGGGATGAACACTGAAGCTTTCTTT
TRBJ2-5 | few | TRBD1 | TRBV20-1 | CSAREARGQPQYF | TGCAGTGCTAGAGAGGCCAGGGGGCAGCCCCAGTACTTC
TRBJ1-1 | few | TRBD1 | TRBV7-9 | CASSVINDRGQTEAFF | TGTGCCAGCAGCGTAATTAACGACAGGGGACAAACTGAAGCTTTCTTT
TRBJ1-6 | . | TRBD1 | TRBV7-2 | CASSHRGSHSPLHF | TGTGCCAGCAGCCACAGGGGAAGTCATTCACCCCTCCACTTT
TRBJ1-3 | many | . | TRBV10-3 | CAIGDDSQSGNTIYF | TGTGCCATCGGCGACGACAGTCAATCTGGAAACACCATATATTTT
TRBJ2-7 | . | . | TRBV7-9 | CASSLDQYF | TGTGCCAGCAGCTTAGATCAGTACTTC
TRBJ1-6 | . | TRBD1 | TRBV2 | CASRDRVHF | TGTGCCAGCCGGGACAGGGTTCACTTT
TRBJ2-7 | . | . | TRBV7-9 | CASSPSQGWNEQYF | TGTGCCAGCTCACCCTCTCAGGGATGGAACGAGCAGTACTTC
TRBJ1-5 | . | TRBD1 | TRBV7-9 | CASSLTTGSQPQHF | TGTGCCAGCAGCTTAACGACAGGGAGTCAGCCCCAGCATTTT